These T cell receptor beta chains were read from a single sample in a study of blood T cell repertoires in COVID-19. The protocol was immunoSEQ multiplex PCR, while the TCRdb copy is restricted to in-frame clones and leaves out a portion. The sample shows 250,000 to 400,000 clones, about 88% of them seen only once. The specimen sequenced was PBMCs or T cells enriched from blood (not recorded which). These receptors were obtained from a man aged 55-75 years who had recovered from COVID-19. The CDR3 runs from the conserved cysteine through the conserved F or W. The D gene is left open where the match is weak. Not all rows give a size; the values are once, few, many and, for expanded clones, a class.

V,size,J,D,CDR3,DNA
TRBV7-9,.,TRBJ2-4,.,CASSSGVFLAKNIQYF,TGTGCCAGCAGCTCCGGGGTGTTTCTAGCCAAAAACATTCAGTACTTC
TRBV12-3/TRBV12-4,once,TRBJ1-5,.,CASAPGVWQPQHF,TGTGCCAGCGCCCCGGGGGTTTGGCAGCCCCAGCATTTT
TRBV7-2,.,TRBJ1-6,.,CASSTVSGGSYNSPLHF,TGTGCCAGCAGCACCGTTTCGGGGGGCTCCTATAATTCACCCCTCCACTTT
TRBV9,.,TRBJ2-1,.,CASSVDGGEQFF,TGTGCCAGCAGCGTAGACGGGGGTGAGCAGTTCTTC
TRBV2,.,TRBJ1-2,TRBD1,CASRETGDGYTF,TGTGCCAGCAGAGAGACAGGGGATGGCTACACCTTC
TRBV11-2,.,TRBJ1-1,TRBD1,CASSLTGVNTEAFF,TGTGCCAGCAGCTTAACAGGGGTGAACACTGAAGCTTTCTTT
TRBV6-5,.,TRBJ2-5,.,CASSRTMKETQYF,TGTGCCAGCTCCCGGACAATGAAAGAGACCCAGTACTTC
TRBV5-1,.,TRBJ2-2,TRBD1,CASSLFGQATGELFF,TGCGCCAGCAGCTTATTCGGACAGGCTACCGGGGAGCTGTTTTTT
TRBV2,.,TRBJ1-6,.,CASTRGGFSYNSPLHF,TGTGCCAGCACCCGGGGAGGGTTTTCCTATAATTCACCCCTCCACTTT
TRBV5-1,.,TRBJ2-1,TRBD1,CASSLKSGTGGTSYNEQFF,TGCGCCAGCAGCTTGAAGTCCGGGACAGGGGGAACATCCTACAATGAGCAGTTCTTC
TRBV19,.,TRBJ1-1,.,CASKLGTNQNTEAFF,TGTGCCAGTAAACTTGGGACAAACCAAAACACTGAAGCTTTCTTT
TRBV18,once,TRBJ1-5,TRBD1,CASSLSAGGNGQPQHF,TGTGCCAGCTCACTGTCGGCAGGGGGAAACGGTCAGCCCCAGCATTTT
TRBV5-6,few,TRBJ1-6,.,CASRRGDRESSPLHF,TGTGCCAGCAGGCGCGGAGACAGAGAAAGTTCACCCCTCCACTTT
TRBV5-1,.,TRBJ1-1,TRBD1,CASSLPGGRTEAFF,TGCGCCAGCAGCTTACCAGGGGGCAGAACTGAAGCTTTCTTT
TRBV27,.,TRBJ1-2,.,CASSYRAEYGYTF,TGTGCCAGCAGTTACAGGGCGGAGTATGGCTACACCTTC
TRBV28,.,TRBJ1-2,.,CASSLPAGDGYTF,TGTGCCAGCAGTTTGCCGGCAGGGGATGGCTACACCTTC
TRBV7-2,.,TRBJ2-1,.,CASSLETPEQFF,TGTGCCAGCAGCTTAGAAACACCCGAGCAGTTCTTC
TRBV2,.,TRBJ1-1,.,CASSASRGTEAFF,TGTGCCAGCAGCGCATCACGGGGCACTGAAGCTTTCTTT
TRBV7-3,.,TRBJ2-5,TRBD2,CASSFGGARETQYF,TGTGCCAGCAGCTTCGGGGGGGCCAGGGAGACCCAGTACTTC
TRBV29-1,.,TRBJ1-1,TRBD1,CSVEATGVSGEAFF,TGCAGCGTTGAAGCGACAGGGGTGAGTGGTGAAGCTTTCTTT
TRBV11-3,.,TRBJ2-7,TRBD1,CASRTGGSYEQYF,TGTGCCAGCAGGACAGGGGGCTCCTACGAGCAGTACTTC
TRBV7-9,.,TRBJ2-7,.,CASSWQGSYEQYF,TGTGCCAGCAGCTGGCAGGGTTCCTACGAGCAGTACTTC
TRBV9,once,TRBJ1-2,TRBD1,CASSVGTGIYYGYTF,TGTGCCAGCAGCGTAGGGACAGGGATTTACTATGGCTACACCTTC
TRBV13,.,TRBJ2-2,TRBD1,CASSLGQGTDHTGELFF,TGTGCCAGCAGCTTAGGCCAAGGGACAGACCACACCGGGGAGCTGTTTTTT
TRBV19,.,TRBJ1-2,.,CASSTSTGSLGYGYTF,TGTGCCAGTAGTACCTCTACAGGGTCTCTCGGCTATGGCTACACCTTC